This passage covers 32 T cell receptor beta chains from one sample sequenced in a study of regulatory T cells in long-lasting Graves disease. Arm-PCR of CDR3 regions and iRepertoire HTBI primers were the basis on which TCR beta libraries were built. TCRdb called the multiplex PCR reads again in MiXCR, with one record for every CDR3 protein. Here the sample spans hundreds of thousands of distinct CDR3 sequences, more than 15% being singletons. The time point here: newly diagnosed GD, antithyroid drugs for less than 3 months. With RNA extracted from PBMCs as input, the TCR library was made. The sequences come from peripheral blood mononuclear cells (PBMCs), collected at new diagnosis, from a patient treated with antithyroid drugs. All receptors come from a female donor with Graves disease.

This clonotype was observed at least ten times. V is TRBV6-1 and J is TRBJ2-1; 16 positions agree with TRBD2. The length of the CDR3 is 18 residues. CDR1 is MNHNS, CDR2 SASEGT, per germline. V was clipped by 4 bases and J by 7 bases; unmatched bases: 10. The CDR3 loop is CASSGTGTSGRARNEQFF. The CDR3 region has the DNA TGTGCCAGCAGTGGGACGGGGACTAGCGGGAGGGCCCGGAATGAGCAGTTCTTC.

This clonotype was detected ten times or more. The chain employs TRBV5-1 and TRBJ2-3; tentatively, D is TRBD2 (7 bases). The germline V and J ends were trimmed by 9 bases and 0 bases, with 14 bases remaining between them. This CDR3 comprises 14 residues. Germline assignment: CDR1 SGHRS and CDR2 YFSETQ. CDR3 sequence reads: CATKGGPSTDTQYF. As DNA, the CDR3 is TGCGCCACCAAGGGGGGGCCTAGCACAGATACGCAGTATTTT. The full variable domain, with the rest looked up from reference TRBV5-1 and TRBJ2-3, is KAGVTQTPRYLIKTRGQQVTLSCSPISGHRSVSWYQQTPGQGLQFLFEYFSETQRNKGNFPGRFSGRQFSNSRSEMNVSTLELGDSALYLCATKGGPSTDTQYFGPGTRLTVL.

For this clonotype: Possible read error: a much larger clone is one base away. This chain connects TRBV11-3 to TRBJ1-1, with D unclear. With 6 bases removed from V and 0 bases from J, the gap between germline ends came to 17 bases. The CDR3 spans 16 residues. CDR1 is SGHNT, CDR2 YENEEA, per germline. The CDR3 DNA reads as TGTGCCAGCAGTACCGGCTGGGTAGGGATGAACACTGAAGCTTTCTTT. It encodes CASSTGWVGMNTEAFF.

Note on this clonotype: At one of its ends the junction is not consistent with the germline gene, which may arise from a read error. The V call is TRBV7-9, the J call TRBJ1-4; D possibly corresponds to TRBD1 (5 bases). In germline, CDR1 is SEHNR, CDR2 FQNEAQ (reference sequence). The CDR3 contains 14 residues. The CDR3, as DNA: TGTGCCAGCACCCCTGGGGGGTCTAATGAAAAACTGCTTTTT. The encoded protein is CASTPGGSNEKLLF.

This clonotype turned up a few times. The chain links TRBV10-1 to TRBJ2-7; D remains unclear. The CDR3 consists of 12 residues. CDR1 and CDR2 from the germline V gene are WNHNN and SYGVQD (reference sequence). Deletions cut 3 bases from V and 4 bases from J, with 7 bases between. For the CDR3, the DNA is TGCGCCAGCAGTGAAGGCGTTTACGAGCAGTACTTC. It yields the protein CASSEGVYEQYF.

This clonotype has only a few counts. This chain connects TRBV19 to TRBJ1-2; D perhaps matches TRBD1 (6 bases). The germline V gene has CDR1 LNHDA and CDR2 SQIVND (reference sequence). Trimming stripped 4 bases from V and 4 bases from J, with 19 bases between. The CDR3 is 16 residues long. The CDR3 nucleotides are TGTGCCAGTAGTAACCTGACTGGGGGGCGCCCCTATGGCTACACCTTC. Amino acids: CASSNLTGGRPYGYTF. Supplemented by reference TRBV19 and TRBJ1-2, the full variable domain reads DGGITQSPKYLFRKEGQNVTLSCEQNLNHDAMYWYRQDPGQGLRLIYYSQIVNDFQKGDIAEGYSVSREKKESFPLTVTSAQKNPTAFYLCASSNLTGGRPYGYTFGSGTRLTVV.

Many counts were recorded for this clonotype. The chain couples TRBV28 to TRBJ2-5; D possibly corresponds to TRBD2 (6 bases). The ends were cut back, 4 bases at V and 9 bases at J, with 24 bases in the middle. The germline V gene encodes CDR1 MDHEN and CDR2 SYDVKM. There are 16 residues in the CDR3. The CDR3: CASSSPAGPRRAAQYF. The DNA of the CDR3 is TGTGCCAGCAGTTCGCCTGCGGGACCTCGTCGGGCGGCCCAGTACTTC.

This clonotype was seen many times. This sequence joins TRBV2 and TRBJ1-1; D unresolved. Germline loops: CDR1 SNHLY, CDR2 FYNNEI. The ends were cut back, 8 bases at V and 2 bases at J, with 12 bases in the middle. This CDR3 contains 13 residues. The CDR3 here is CASYPGLNTEAFF. The CDR3 DNA reads TGTGCCAGCTATCCGGGTTTAAACACTGAAGCTTTCTTT.

This clonotype showed up many times. The chain carries TRBV5-1 and TRBJ1-5, with D possibly matching TRBD1 (5 bases). V was clipped by 1 base and J by 1 base, with 12 bases between them. The CDR3 covers 16 residues. Germline V CDR1 and CDR2: SGHRS, YFSETQ. CDR3 in amino acids: CASSLSWGDSNQPQHF. CDR3 nucleotide sequence: TGCGCCAGCAGCTTGAGTTGGGGGGACAGCAATCAGCCCCAGCATTTT. Filled out from reference TRBV5-1 and TRBJ1-5, the complete variable domain reads KAGVTQTPRYLIKTRGQQVTLSCSPISGHRSVSWYQQTPGQGLQFLFEYFSETQRNKGNFPGRFSGRQFSNSRSEMNVSTLELGDSALYLCASSLSWGDSNQPQHFGDGTRLSIL.

This clonotype was recorded many times. The V call is TRBV12-5, the J call TRBJ1-1; D not certain. From germline, CDR1 is LGHNT and CDR2 FRNRAP. Deletions cut 2 bases from V and 0 bases from J, with 4 bases between. CDR3 length equals 13 residues. As DNA, the CDR3 is TGTGCTAGTGGTTTGACCGTGAACACTGAAGCTTTCTTT. Its translation: CASGLTVNTEAFF.

Only a few counts were recorded for this clonotype. This chain joins TRBV3-1 and TRBJ2-1; 8 bases fit TRBD2. Trimming removed 0 bases from V and 10 bases from J; junction bases left unmatched: 8. Germline CDR1 is LGHDT and CDR2 is YNNKEL (reference sequence). CDR3 size: 15 residues. The CDR3 sequence: CASSQERAGAREQFF. The CDR3 DNA follows: TGTGCCAGCAGCCAAGAGAGAGCGGGAGCCCGGGAGCAGTTCTTC.

There are many counts of this clonotype. J is TRBJ2-3 and V is TRBV20-1; D perhaps matches TRBD2 (6 bases). The CDR3 has 16 residues. CDR1 is DFQATT and CDR2 is SNEGSKA in the germline V gene (reference sequence). V gave up 6 bases and J gave up 2 bases, with 21 bases separating them. DNA of the CDR3: TGCAGTGCCCCTAACGGAGGGCGGGGTCCCACAGATACGCAGTATTTT. Its protein is CSAPNGGRGPTDTQYF.

The J gene is TRBJ2-5, the V gene TRBV24-1; D remains unclear. The CDR3 covers 17 residues. The germline V and J ends were trimmed by 1 base and 5 bases, with 19 bases remaining between them. Germline-derived CDR1 and CDR2 are KGHDR and SFDVKD. CDR3 protein: CATSDLGSGLDSETQYF. The DNA for the CDR3 is TGTGCCACCAGTGATTTAGGGTCGGGCCTTGACTCTGAGACCCAGTACTTC.

There are many counts of this clonotype. The rearrangement links TRBV27 to TRBJ2-1; D is undetermined. Between the trimmed V and J ends, which lost 4 bases and 1 base, there was a span of 14 bases. The CDR3 runs to 16 residues. In germline, CDR1 is MNHEY, CDR2 SMNVEV (reference sequence). Here the CDR3 reads CASSSSPPRSYNEQFF. The DNA of the CDR3 is TGTGCCAGCAGTTCCTCCCCCCCGCGTTCCTACAATGAGCAGTTCTTC.

In this sample, this clonotype turned up many times. This chain joins TRBV6-1 and TRBJ2-7; 8 nucleotides match TRBD1. Trimming cost V 10 bases and J 6 bases; bases outside gene matches: 11. Germline CDR1 is MNHNS and CDR2 is SASEGT. This CDR3 comprises 13 residues. The CDR3, as DNA: TGTGCCACCCGACAGGGGCAAAGGGGCGAGCAGTACTTC. This translates into CATRQGQRGEQYF.

This clonotype has a count of ten or more. The chain has TRBV7-9 and TRBJ2-1; D gene uncertain. This CDR3 is 15 amino acids long. The germline V gene encodes CDR1 SEHNR and CDR2 FQNEAQ (reference sequence). V was cut by 5 bases and J by 0 bases, with 11 bases left in between. The CDR3 protein is CASSRDLVSYNEQFF. CDR3 nucleotides: TGTGCCAGCAGCCGCGACCTAGTCTCCTACAATGAGCAGTTCTTC.

This clonotype was observed many times. This chain links TRBV10-3 with TRBJ2-7; 7 bases are shared with TRBD2. The CDR3 loop spans 14 amino acids. V lost 2 bases and J lost 3; bases outside the gene matches: 4. Germline CDR1 is ENHRY and CDR2 is SYGVKD. CDR3 sequence: CAISERGGNYEQYF. For the CDR3, the DNA is TGTGCCATCAGTGAGAGGGGAGGGAACTACGAGCAGTACTTC.

At least ten counts were recorded for this clonotype. CDR3 sequence (DNA): TGTGCCAGCAGGCGGGAAACTGCTAACTATGGCTACACCTTC. This translates into CASRRETANYGYTF. The genes are TRBV5-8 and TRBJ1-2; D uncertain. This CDR3 is 14 amino acids long. With 5 bases removed from V and 0 bases from J, the gap between germline ends came to 11 bases. Germline V gives CDR1 SGHTS, CDR2 YDEGEE.

The sample holds many counts of this clonotype. This chain connects TRBV30 to TRBJ1-5; TRBD1 aligns across 7 bases. V lost 4 bases and J lost 4; bases outside the gene matches: 7. In germline, CDR1 is GTSNPN, CDR2 SVGIG (reference sequence). This CDR3 has 14 amino acids. Here the CDR3 DNA reads TGTGCCTGGAACGGGGACAGACAAAATCAGCCCCAGCATTTT. Residues: CAWNGDRQNQPQHF.

Concerning this clonotype: A much larger clone differs by one base, so this may be a read error. V is TRBV13 and J is TRBJ2-4; tentative D call: TRBD1 (6 bases). CDR3 length: 16 residues. The germline CDR1 and CDR2 sequences are PRHDT and FYEKMQ (reference sequence). CDR3 sequence (DNA): TGTGCCAGCAGCTCCCCGGGACACGGGGCCAAAAACCTTCAGTACTTC. It is translated as CASSSPGHGAKNLQYF.

This clonotype was detected many times. V and J are TRBV6-5 and TRBJ2-2, with 7 bases lining up with TRBD1. Trimming removed 2 bases from V and 4 bases from J; junction bases left unmatched: 4. The CDR3 extends over 15 amino acids. CDR1 and CDR2 (germline): MNHEY, SVGAGI. CDR3 sequence (DNA): TGTGCCAGCAGTTACGAAGGGGGCGGCACCGGGGAGCTGTTTTTT. Amino acids: CASSYEGGGTGELFF.

There are many counts of this clonotype. The chain couples TRBV12-3 or TRBV12-4 to TRBJ2-1; TRBD1 agrees at 7 bases. This CDR3 has 13 amino acids. Losses at the gene ends were 6 bases for V and 6 bases for J; bases not matched to a gene: 5. CDR3: CASRYGTVNEQFF. The DNA for the CDR3 is TGTGCCAGCAGATATGGGACAGTCAATGAGCAGTTCTTC.

Ten or more counts support this clonotype. This sequence joins TRBV11-2 and TRBJ2-4; TRBD2 is a possible D gene (5 bases). The germline CDR1 and CDR2 sequences are SGHAT and FQNNGV. Trimming pared 5 bases from V and 2 bases from J, leaving 16 bases between. The CDR3 contains 16 residues. The CDR3: CASSITTGITKNIQYF. CDR3 DNA sequence: TGTGCCAGCAGCATTACCACCGGGATAACCAAAAACATTCAGTACTTC.

This clonotype was seen ten or more times. The rearrangement links TRBV27 to TRBJ2-1; the D gene is possibly TRBD2 (5 bases). The germline CDR1 and CDR2 sequences are MNHEY and SMNVEV (reference sequence). This CDR3 comprises 16 residues. The V end was cut by 0 bases, the J end by 6 bases, with 15 bases between. CDR3 sequence (DNA): TGTGCCAGCAGTTTATCTTTGGTGGAGGAGGTCAATGAGCAGTTCTTC. Translating it yields CASSLSLVEEVNEQFF.

This clonotype has ten or more counts. This sequence joins TRBV19 and TRBJ2-7; D unresolved. V was clipped by 4 bases and J by 3 bases, with 13 bases between them. From germline, CDR1 is LNHDA and CDR2 SQIVND (reference sequence). The CDR3 totals 14 residues. This chain's CDR3 is CASSNSRIVYEQYF. DNA for the CDR3: TGTGCCAGTAGTAATTCTAGGATTGTCTACGAGCAGTACTTC. Variable domain in full (rest from reference TRBV19 and TRBJ2-7): DGGITQSPKYLFRKEGQNVTLSCEQNLNHDAMYWYRQDPGQGLRLIYYSQIVNDFQKGDIAEGYSVSREKKESFPLTVTSAQKNPTAFYLCASSNSRIVYEQYFGPGTRLTVT.

The rearrangement joins TRBV7-9 to TRBJ2-2; weak D call: TRBD2 (6 bases). Deletions cut 1 base from V and 7 bases from J, with 10 bases between. The germline V gene encodes CDR1 SEHNR and CDR2 FQNEAQ (reference sequence). This CDR3 is 14 amino acids long. CDR3 nucleotides: TGTGCCAGCAGCTTAGTACGGGGGAACGGGGAGCTGTTTTTT. This sequence encodes CASSLVRGNGELFF.

Many counts were recorded for this clonotype. The gene calls are TRBV20-1 and TRBJ1-2; TRBD1 aligns across 10 bases. In germline, CDR1 is DFQATT, CDR2 SNEGSKA (reference sequence). V was pared by 3 bases and J by 7 bases, with 20 bases of the junction left unmatched. This CDR3 has 18 residues. The CDR3 DNA sequence: TGCAGTGCTAGTGTGGGACAGGGGTTGGGATTGGGTTTTGTTGGCTACACCTTC. Protein: CSASVGQGLGLGFVGYTF.

This clonotype has just a few counts. The genes are TRBV7-2 and TRBJ2-3; D possibly corresponds to TRBD2 (5 bases). Germline V gene data show CDR1 as SGHTA and CDR2 as FQGNSA. V was clipped by 0 bases and J by 2 bases, with 9 bases between them. The CDR3 is made up of 15 amino acids. The chain's CDR3 is CASSLARRYTDTQYF. The DNA of the CDR3 is TGTGCCAGCAGCTTAGCGAGGAGGTACACAGATACGCAGTATTTT.

CDR3: CASSPRSLDSPLHF. The DNA of the CDR3 is TGTGCCAGCAGCCCGCGGAGTTTGGATTCACCCCTCCACTTT. The V gene is TRBV3-1, the J gene TRBJ1-6; D is unresolved. V was clipped by 4 bases and J by 8 bases, with 12 bases between them. The CDR3 has 14 residues. CDR1 is LGHDT and CDR2 is YNNKEL in the germline V gene (reference sequence). Looking up the rest from reference TRBV3-1 and TRBJ1-6 gives the full variable domain: DTAVSQTPKYLVTQMGNDKSIKCEQNLGHDTMYWYKQDSKKFLKIMFSYNNKELIINETVPNRFSPKSPDKAHLNLHINSLELGDSAVYFCASSPRSLDSPLHFGNGTRLTVT.

As concerns this clonotype: Possible read error: a much larger clone is one base away. V and J are TRBV20-1 and TRBJ2-7; no firm D call. V was pared by 1 base and J by 7 bases, with 8 bases between. Germline lookup yields CDR1 DFQATT and CDR2 SNEGSKA (reference sequence). The CDR3 contains 11 residues. The DNA for the CDR3 is TGCAGTGCTAGAGTCCCCAATGAGCAGTACTTC. This translates into CSARVPNEQYF.

This chain links TRBV6-1 with TRBJ2-2; TRBD2 aligns across 11 bases. This CDR3 is 14 amino acids long. Germline CDR1 is MNHNS and CDR2 is SASEGT. V lost 5 bases, J lost 5 bases, and 1 base stayed unmatched. CDR3 in DNA: TGTGCCAGCAGTAGACTAGCGGGGACCGGGGAGCTGTTTTTT. Translation gives CASSRLAGTGELFF.

This clonotype has a count of ten or more. The rearrangement joins TRBV6-1 to TRBJ1-2; D not certain. CDR1 and CDR2 from the germline V gene are MNHNS and SASEGT. The CDR3 is 11 amino acids. The V end lost 2 bases, the J end lost 4 bases, and 2 bases lay between the germline ends. This chain's CDR3 is CASSETYGYTF. The DNA for the CDR3 is TGTGCCAGCAGTGAAACCTATGGCTACACCTTC.